The 25 T cell receptor beta chains listed next were all sequenced from one sample in a study of persistence of HIV-infected CD4 T cells. Cells were stimulated with CMV-infected fibroblast lysates at 8 to 10 ug/mL. CD40L/CD69 double-negative CD45RO-high memory CD4+ T cells were collected. Their cognate antigens are unknown. The immunoSEQ assay was version 4, run in survey mode. Clones were sequenced by immunoSEQ multiplex PCR, and TCRdb holds only the in-frame ones, with some missing. The data show fewer than 30,000 clones, around 80% seen once. Here the sequenced sample was CD4+ T cells sorted from PBMCs after roughly 18-hour stimulation, taken from a patient who received antiretroviral therapy. These receptors all come from an adult man with HIV who was CMV-seropositive.

The V call is TRBV9, the J call TRBJ2-1; tentative D call: TRBD1 (6 bases). V was trimmed by 4 bases and J by 7 bases, leaving 12 bases between them. CDR1 and CDR2 from the germline V gene are SGDLS and YYNGEE. This CDR3 is 13 amino acids long. The DNA for the CDR3 is TGTGCCAGCAGCATACAAACAGGGAATGAGCAGTTCTTC. As protein: CASSIQTGNEQFF.

In nucleotides, the CDR3 is TGCGCCAGCAGCGCCCTCGATGAAAAACTGTTTTTT. Its protein is CASSALDEKLFF. The chain uses TRBV5-1 and TRBJ1-4; unclear D gene. The germline gives CDR1 SGHRS, CDR2 YFSETQ. Trimming took 4 bases from V and 6 from J, leaving 7 bases between them. The CDR3 loop spans 12 amino acids.

The chain recombines TRBV4-2 with TRBJ2-2, with D uncertain. CDR1 is LGHNA and CDR2 is YNFKEQ in the germline V gene. CDR3 length equals 14 residues. Trimming took 1 base from V and 6 from J, leaving 9 bases between them. In DNA form, the CDR3 reads TGTGCCAGCAGCCAAGCCCAGCCCCCCGGGGAGCTGTTTTTT. This gives the protein CASSQAQPPGELFF.

The V gene is TRBV4-2, the J gene TRBJ2-1, with 12 bases fitting TRBD2. Trimming took 3 bases from V and 0 from J; bases not matched to a gene: 6. In germline, CDR1 is LGHNA, CDR2 YNFKEQ. The CDR3 contains 18 residues. The CDR3, as DNA: TGTGCCAGCAGCCAGACCCTACTAGCGGGGGGCTCCTACAATGAGCAGTTCTTC. Residues: CASSQTLLAGGSYNEQFF.

J is TRBJ1-1 and V is TRBV10-2; no firm D call. Germline CDR1 and CDR2: WSHSY and SAAADI. V lost 3 bases and J lost 1, with 6 bases in between. CDR3 length: 13 residues. The CDR3 DNA reads as TGCGCCAGCAGTGACAGCGAGAACACTGAAGCTTTCTTT. Translating it yields CASSDSENTEAFF.

CDR3 in DNA: TGTGCCAGCAGTGACGTTCGAGAGCAGTACTTC. Translating it yields CASSDVREQYF. The rearrangement uses TRBV25-1 and TRBJ2-7; the D is unclear. V gave up 3 bases and J gave up 7 bases, with 7 bases separating them. There are 11 residues in the CDR3. CDR1 and CDR2 (germline): MGHDK, SYGVNS.

The chain links TRBV5-1 to TRBJ1-1; D is possibly TRBD1 (5 bases). With 3 bases removed from V and 3 bases from J, the gap between germline ends came to 12 bases. Per germline, CDR1 SGHRS and CDR2 YFSETQ. The CDR3 contains 14 residues. This CDR3 is CASSSPQGYTEAFF. The CDR3, as DNA: TGCGCCAGCAGCTCGCCCCAGGGTTACACTGAAGCTTTCTTT. The entire variable domain, with the rest obtained from reference TRBV5-1 and TRBJ1-1, is as follows: KAGVTQTPRYLIKTRGQQVTLSCSPISGHRSVSWYQQTPGQGLQFLFEYFSETQRNKGNFPGRFSGRQFSNSRSEMNVSTLELGDSALYLCASSSPQGYTEAFFGQGTRLTVV.

The chain carries TRBV28 and TRBJ2-7; 10 bases fit TRBD2. Germline V CDR1 and CDR2: MDHEN, SYDVKM. The CDR3 sequence is 14 residues long. The V and J ends lost 9 bases and 2 bases, in that order; junction bases with no gene match: 7. CDR3 amino acids: CASYDSGGPYEQYF. The CDR3 bases are TGTGCCAGTTATGATAGCGGGGGGCCCTACGAGCAGTACTTC.

The V call is TRBV5-4, the J call TRBJ1-2; possibly TRBD1 for D (5 bases). CDR1 and CDR2 (germline): SGHNT, YYREEE (reference sequence). V was cut by 3 bases and J by 1 base, with 10 bases left in between. The CDR3 length is 14 residues. The CDR3 region is CASSSDSYNYGYTF. The CDR3 bases are TGTGCCAGCAGCTCAGACAGCTATAACTATGGCTACACCTTC.

V usage is TRBV18 and J usage is TRBJ1-4; 7 bases line up with TRBD1. Trimming took 3 bases from V and 0 from J; bases not matched to a gene: 4. Germline lookup yields CDR1 KGHSH and CDR2 LQKENI. The CDR3 contains 16 residues. The CDR3 DNA sequence: TGTGCCAGCTCACCGACAGGGAGGACAACTAATGAAAAACTGTTTTTT. It is translated as CASSPTGRTTNEKLFF.

V usage is TRBV7-2 and J usage is TRBJ2-6; D is undetermined. This CDR3 has 15 amino acids. Germline CDR1 and CDR2: SGHTA and FQGNSA. V gave up 5 bases and J gave up 0 bases, with 8 bases separating them. CDR3 nucleotide sequence: TGTGCCAGCAGCCTTCGGTTCTCTGGGGCCAACGTCCTGACTTTC. It yields the protein CASSLRFSGANVLTF. The variable domain in full, completed from reference TRBV7-2 and TRBJ2-6, reads GAGVSQSPSNKVTEKGKDVELRCDPISGHTALYWYRQSLGQGLEFLIYFQGNSAPDKSGLPSDRFSAERTGGSVSTLTIQRTQQEDSAVYLCASSLRFSGANVLTFGAGSRLTVL.

The V call is TRBV7-3, the J call TRBJ2-3, with a tentative D call TRBD1 (6 bases). Per germline, CDR1 SGHTA and CDR2 FQGTGA. The V end was cut by 8 bases, the J end by 5 bases, with 23 bases between. This CDR3 has 16 amino acids. The CDR3 sequence: CASSWGLAKVGDTQYF. The CDR3 nucleotides are TGTGCCAGCTCTTGGGGGCTAGCCAAGGTTGGAGATACGCAGTATTTT.

J is TRBJ1-1 and V is TRBV27; D is unresolved. This CDR3 spans 13 amino acids. Germline assignment: CDR1 MNHEY and CDR2 SMNVEV (reference sequence). Trimming stripped 8 bases from V and 4 bases from J, with 14 bases between. The CDR3 is CASGYSGGTEAFF. The DNA of the CDR3 is TGTGCCAGCGGCTACTCCGGTGGCACTGAAGCTTTCTTT.

V usage is TRBV9 and J usage is TRBJ1-2; D is possibly TRBD1 (5 bases). Germline CDR1 and CDR2: SGDLS and YYNGEE. Trimming removed 1 base at V and 7 bases at J, with 8 bases between. The CDR3 length is 12 residues. CDR3 DNA: TGTGCCAGCAGCGTACAGGGTCGTGGCTACACCTTC. Its translation is CASSVQGRGYTF. The variable domain in full, completed from reference TRBV9 and TRBJ1-2, reads DSGVTQTPKHLITATGQRVTLRCSPRSGDLSVYWYQQSLDQGLQFLIQYYNGEERAKGNILERFSAQQFPDLHSELNLSSLELGDSALYFCASSVQGRGYTFGSGTRLTVV.

Within the sample, this clone is large. V and J are TRBV7-7 and TRBJ2-2; 9 bases align to TRBD2. With 6 bases clipped from V and 3 bases from J, the junction kept 5 bases outside the gene matches. CDR3 length equals 15 residues. CDR1 SSHAT and CDR2 FNYEAQ come from the germline V gene (reference sequence). This CDR3 reads CASSRGGAHTGELFF. CDR3 DNA: TGTGCCAGCAGTCGCGGGGGGGCCCACACCGGGGAGCTGTTTTTT.

V gene TRBV24-1 combines with J gene TRBJ2-2; 9 bases are shared with TRBD1. V lost 2 bases, J lost 1 base, and 1 base stayed unmatched. Germline assignment: CDR1 KGHDR and CDR2 SFDVKD. This CDR3 is built from 16 residues. CDR3 amino acids: CATSDSGQGNTGELFF. CDR3 DNA: TGTGCCACCAGTGATTCGGGACAGGGGAACACCGGGGAGCTGTTTTTT.

The rearrangement links TRBV13 to TRBJ2-7; TRBD2 matches 11 bases. This CDR3 is built from 14 residues. V lost 3 bases, J lost 3 bases, and 1 base stayed unmatched. Looked up from germline, CDR1 is PRHDT and CDR2 is FYEKMQ (reference sequence). This CDR3 is CASSFSGGVYEQYF. The CDR3 bases are TGTGCCAGCAGCTTTAGCGGGGGGGTCTACGAGCAGTACTTC.

This chain uses TRBV7-8 with TRBJ2-3, with 12 positions matching TRBD2. The V segment lost 6 bases and the J segment 4 bases; nucleotides outside the gene matches: 5. This CDR3 contains 15 residues. In germline, CDR1 is SGHVS, CDR2 FQNEAQ. This CDR3 is CASRASGGAADTQYF. CDR3 bases: TGTGCCAGCAGAGCTAGCGGGGGGGCTGCAGATACGCAGTATTTT.

The chain carries TRBV5-5 and TRBJ2-7; 8 nucleotides match TRBD1. V lost 0 bases to trimming and J lost 7 bases; unmatched junction nucleotides: 3. From germline, CDR1 is SGHKS and CDR2 YYEKEE (reference sequence). The CDR3 contains 13 residues. The CDR3 DNA reads TGTGCCAGCAGCTTGGCCGGACAGGGAGAGCAGTACTTC. Translating gives CASSLAGQGEQYF.

The V call is TRBV28, the J call TRBJ2-3, with 7 bases fitting TRBD2. The CDR3 runs to 16 residues. Germline CDR1 and CDR2: MDHEN and SYDVKM. After removal of 5 bases from V and 4 bases from J, the junction contained 12 bases not matched to a gene. The CDR3 sequence: CASSPGGSVAADTQYF. In DNA form, the CDR3 reads TGTGCCAGCAGTCCCGGGGGGTCGGTAGCAGCAGATACGCAGTATTTT.

The rearrangement uses TRBV6-5 and TRBJ2-1; TRBD1 agrees at 11 bases. Per germline, CDR1 MNHEY and CDR2 SVGAGI. V shed 8 bases, J shed 8 bases, and the junction held 11 bases outside the gene matches. The CDR3 runs to 15 residues. CDR3 in amino acids: CASGYRDRGAYEQFF. The CDR3 bases are TGTGCCAGCGGCTACCGGGACAGGGGGGCTTATGAGCAGTTCTTC.

In DNA, the CDR3 is TGTGCCAGCAGCAAATCCGGGACTAGAATTTCACCCCTCCACTTT. Its translation: CASSKSGTRISPLHF. The V call is TRBV7-9, the J call TRBJ1-6; tentatively, D is TRBD1 (5 bases). Trimming cost V 5 bases and J 9 bases, with 17 bases left between them. This CDR3 is 15 amino acids long. Germline-derived CDR1 and CDR2 are SEHNR and FQNEAQ (reference sequence).

V usage is TRBV7-3 and J usage is TRBJ2-2, with a tentative D call TRBD1 (6 bases). The length of the CDR3 is 12 residues. Germline CDR1 reads SGHTA; CDR2 reads FQGTGA. V lost 8 bases to trimming and J lost 5 bases, with 9 bases between them. The CDR3 sequence is CASPRGTGELFF. In nucleotides, the CDR3 is TGTGCCAGCCCGAGGGGGACCGGGGAGCTGTTTTTT.

The CDR3 sequence is CASGSSGGDTQYF. DNA of the CDR3: TGTGCCAGTGGGAGTAGCGGGGGAGATACGCAGTATTTT. The chain combines TRBV12-3 or TRBV12-4 with TRBJ2-3, with 9 bases matching TRBD2. The trim removed 9 bases at V and 5 bases at J, leaving 6 bases unmatched. The CDR3 spans 13 residues.

This sequence joins TRBV5-1 and TRBJ1-5, with 8 bases identical to TRBD1. V lost 3 bases, J lost 4 bases, and 6 bases stayed unmatched. CDR1 SGHRS and CDR2 YFSETQ come from the germline V gene. The CDR3 length is 15 residues. This CDR3 reads CASSSGTGENQPQHF. CDR3 nucleotide sequence: TGCGCCAGCAGCTCTGGGACAGGCGAAAATCAGCCCCAGCATTTT.